The entry below describes one TCR beta chain. Its antigen is not known. These data come from a study of siplizumab effects on memory and regulatory T cells. Overall study findings and caveats: The majority of clones, roughly 75-95% of proliferating CD4+ or CD8+ clones, lacked an assignable naive or memory phenotype.

Assay: immunoSEQ multiplex PCR; the TCRdb copy retains only in-frame clones and omits some. The sample carries 90,000 to 140,000 clones, 85% to 95% recorded once. The sample consisted of CD4+ T cells sorted from blood. The sequence was obtained from a human donor in good health.

CDR3 DNA sequence: TGTGCCAGCAGCTCCTTTGGGGGCAAGGTCACCGGGGAGCTGTTTTTT. It yields the protein CASSSFGGKVTGELFF. This rearrangement joins TRBV7-3 to TRBJ2-2; weak D call: TRBD1 (6 bases). Germline V gene data show CDR1 as SGHTA and CDR2 as FQGTGA. V was trimmed by 4 bases and J by 4 bases, leaving 16 bases between them. The CDR3 runs 16 residues.